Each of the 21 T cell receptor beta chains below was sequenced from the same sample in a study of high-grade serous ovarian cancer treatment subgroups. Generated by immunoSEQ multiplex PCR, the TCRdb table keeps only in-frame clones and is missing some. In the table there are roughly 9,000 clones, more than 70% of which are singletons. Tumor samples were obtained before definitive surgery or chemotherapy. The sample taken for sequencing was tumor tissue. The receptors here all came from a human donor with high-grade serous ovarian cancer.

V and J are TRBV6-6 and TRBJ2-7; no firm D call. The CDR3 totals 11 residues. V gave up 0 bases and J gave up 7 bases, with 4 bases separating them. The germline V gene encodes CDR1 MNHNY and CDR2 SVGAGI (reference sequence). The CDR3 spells CASSYSGEQYF. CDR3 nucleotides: TGTGCCAGCAGTTACTCGGGGGAGCAGTACTTC.

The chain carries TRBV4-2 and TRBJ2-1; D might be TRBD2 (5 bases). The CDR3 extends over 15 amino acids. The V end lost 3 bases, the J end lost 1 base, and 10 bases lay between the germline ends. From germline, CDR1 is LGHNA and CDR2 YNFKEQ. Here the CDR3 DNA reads TGTGCCAGCAGCCACCGGCGGACTTCCTACAATGAGCAGTTCTTC. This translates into CASSHRRTSYNEQFF.

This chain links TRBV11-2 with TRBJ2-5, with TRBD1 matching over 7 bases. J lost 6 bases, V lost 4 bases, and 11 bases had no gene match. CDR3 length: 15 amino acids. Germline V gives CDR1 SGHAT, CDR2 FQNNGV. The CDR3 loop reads CASSSSGTVAQTQYF. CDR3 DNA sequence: TGTGCCAGCAGCTCATCCGGGACAGTGGCCCAGACCCAGTACTTC.

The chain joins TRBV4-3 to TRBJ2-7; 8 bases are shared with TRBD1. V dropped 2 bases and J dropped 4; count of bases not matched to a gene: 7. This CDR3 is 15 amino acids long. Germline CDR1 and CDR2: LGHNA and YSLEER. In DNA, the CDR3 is TGCGCCAGCAGCCAAAGCCGGGACAGGTTGTACGAGCAGTACTTC. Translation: CASSQSRDRLYEQYF.

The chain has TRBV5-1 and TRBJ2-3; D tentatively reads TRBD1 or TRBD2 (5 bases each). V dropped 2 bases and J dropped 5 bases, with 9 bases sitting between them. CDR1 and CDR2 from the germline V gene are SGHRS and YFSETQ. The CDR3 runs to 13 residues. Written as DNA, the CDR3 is TGCGCCAGCAGCTTCCAGGGAGAAGATACGCAGTATTTT. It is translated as CASSFQGEDTQYF.

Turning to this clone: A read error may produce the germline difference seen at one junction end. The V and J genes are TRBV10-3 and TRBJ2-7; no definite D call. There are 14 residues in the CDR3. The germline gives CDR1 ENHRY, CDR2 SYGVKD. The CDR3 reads CAIGEFRDSYEQYF. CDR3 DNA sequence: TGTGCCATCGGTGAGTTTAGGGACTCCTACGAGCAGTACTTC.

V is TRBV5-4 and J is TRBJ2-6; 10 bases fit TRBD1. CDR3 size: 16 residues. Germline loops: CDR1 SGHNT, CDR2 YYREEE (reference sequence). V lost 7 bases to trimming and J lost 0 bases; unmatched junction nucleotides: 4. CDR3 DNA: TGTGCCAGCGGACAGGGGGGCAGCTCTGGGGCCAACGTCCTGACTTTC. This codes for CASGQGGSSGANVLTF.

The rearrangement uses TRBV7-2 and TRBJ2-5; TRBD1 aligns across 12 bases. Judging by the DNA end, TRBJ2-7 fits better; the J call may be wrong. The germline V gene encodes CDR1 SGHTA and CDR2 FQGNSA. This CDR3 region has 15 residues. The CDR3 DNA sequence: TGTGCCAGCAGCTCCGGGACAGGGGGCCCCTACGAGCAGTACTTC. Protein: CASSSGTGGPYEQYF.

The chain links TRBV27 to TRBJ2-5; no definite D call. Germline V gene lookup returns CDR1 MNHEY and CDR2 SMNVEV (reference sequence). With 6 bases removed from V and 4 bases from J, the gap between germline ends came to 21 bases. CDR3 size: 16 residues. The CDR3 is CASRAIGLNPSETQYF. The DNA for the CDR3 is TGTGCCAGCAGGGCTATCGGGCTGAATCCCTCAGAGACCCAGTACTTC.

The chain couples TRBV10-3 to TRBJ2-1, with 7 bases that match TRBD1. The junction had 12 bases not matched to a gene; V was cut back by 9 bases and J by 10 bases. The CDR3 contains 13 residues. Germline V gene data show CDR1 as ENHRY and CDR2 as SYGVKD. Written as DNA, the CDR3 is TGTGCCATAGCCCCGGCGGACAGGCGCGAGCAGTTCTTC. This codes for CAIAPADRREQFF.

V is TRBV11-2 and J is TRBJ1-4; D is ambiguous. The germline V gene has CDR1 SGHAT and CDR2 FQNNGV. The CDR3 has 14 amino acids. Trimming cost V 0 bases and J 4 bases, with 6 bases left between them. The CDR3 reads CASSLESNNEKLFF. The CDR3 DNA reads TGTGCCAGCAGCTTAGAGTCGAATAATGAAAAACTGTTTTTT.

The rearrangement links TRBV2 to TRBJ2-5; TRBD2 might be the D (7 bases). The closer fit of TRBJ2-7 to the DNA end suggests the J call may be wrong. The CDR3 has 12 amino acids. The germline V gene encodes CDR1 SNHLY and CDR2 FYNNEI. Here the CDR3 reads CASGRGKGEQYF. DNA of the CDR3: TGTGCCAGCGGGAGGGGGAAGGGCGAGCAGTACTTC.

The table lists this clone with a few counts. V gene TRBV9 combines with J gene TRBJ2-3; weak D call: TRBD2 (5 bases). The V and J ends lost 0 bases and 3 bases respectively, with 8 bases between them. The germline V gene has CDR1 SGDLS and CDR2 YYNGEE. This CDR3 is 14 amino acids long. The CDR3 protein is CASSVERATDTQYF. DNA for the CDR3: TGTGCCAGCAGCGTAGAGAGGGCGACAGATACGCAGTATTTT.

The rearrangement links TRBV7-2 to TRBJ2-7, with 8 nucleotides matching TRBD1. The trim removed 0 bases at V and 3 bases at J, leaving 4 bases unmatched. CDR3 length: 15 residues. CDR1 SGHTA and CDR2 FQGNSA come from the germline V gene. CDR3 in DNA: TGTGCCAGCAGCTTAGCCGGGACAGGAGTCTACGAGCAGTACTTC. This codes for CASSLAGTGVYEQYF.

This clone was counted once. The CDR3 coding sequence is TGTGCCAGCAGTCCAGACGGACGGAACTATGGCTACACCTTC. It specifies CASSPDGRNYGYTF. The J gene is TRBJ1-2, the V gene TRBV6-5; D uncertain. CDR3 size: 14 residues. Germline-derived CDR1 and CDR2 are MNHEY and SVGAGI. V lost 5 bases and J lost 2, with 12 bases in between.

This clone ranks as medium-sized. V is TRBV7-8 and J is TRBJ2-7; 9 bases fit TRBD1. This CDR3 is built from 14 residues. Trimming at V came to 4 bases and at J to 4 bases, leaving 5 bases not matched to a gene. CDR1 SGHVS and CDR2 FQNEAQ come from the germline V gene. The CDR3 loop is CASSYSGTGYEQYF. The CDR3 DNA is TGTGCCAGCAGCTACTCCGGGACAGGGTACGAGCAGTACTTC.

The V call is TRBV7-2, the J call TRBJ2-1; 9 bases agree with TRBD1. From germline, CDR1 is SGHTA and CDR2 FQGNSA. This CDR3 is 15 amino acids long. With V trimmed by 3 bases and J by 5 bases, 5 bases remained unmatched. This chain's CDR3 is CASSFDRGVHNEQFF. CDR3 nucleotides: TGTGCCAGCAGCTTCGACAGGGGGGTCCACAATGAGCAGTTCTTC.

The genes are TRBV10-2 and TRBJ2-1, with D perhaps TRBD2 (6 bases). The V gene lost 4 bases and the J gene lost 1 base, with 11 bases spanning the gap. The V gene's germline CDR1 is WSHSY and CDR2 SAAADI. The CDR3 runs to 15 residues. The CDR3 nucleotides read TGCGCCAGCAGTGGAGGGACTCCATCCTACAATGAGCAGTTCTTC. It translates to CASSGGTPSYNEQFF.

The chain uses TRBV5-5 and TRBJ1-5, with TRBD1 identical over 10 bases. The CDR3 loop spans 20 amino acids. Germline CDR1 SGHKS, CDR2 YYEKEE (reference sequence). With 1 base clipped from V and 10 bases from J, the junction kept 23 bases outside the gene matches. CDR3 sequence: CASSLTIGTGAQRGVIPQHF. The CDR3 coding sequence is TGTGCCAGCAGCTTGACGATCGGGACAGGGGCCCAACGCGGGGTAATACCCCAGCATTTT. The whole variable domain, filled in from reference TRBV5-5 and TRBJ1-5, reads DAGVTQSPTHLIKTRGQQVTLRCSPISGHKSVSWYQQVLGQGPQFIFQYYEKEERGRGNFPDRFSARQFPNYSSELNVNALLLGDSALYLCASSLTIGTGAQRGVIPQHFGDGTRLSIL.

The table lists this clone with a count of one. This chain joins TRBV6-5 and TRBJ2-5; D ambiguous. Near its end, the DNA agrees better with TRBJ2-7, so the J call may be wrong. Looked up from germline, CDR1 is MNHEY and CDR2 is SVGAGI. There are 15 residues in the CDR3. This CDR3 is CASSFDSIPSYEQYF. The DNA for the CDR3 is TGTGCCAGCAGTTTTGACTCGATTCCTTCCTACGAGCAGTACTTC.

The CDR3 DNA follows: TGTGCCAGCACCCGGGGGGGCGAGCAGTACTTC. Its protein product is CASTRGGEQYF. The gene calls are TRBV6-5 and TRBJ2-7; 8 nucleotides match TRBD2. Germline-derived CDR1 and CDR2 are MNHEY and SVGAGI. Germline trimming cut 7 bases from V and 6 bases from J; bases unmatched to any gene: 2. This CDR3 region has 11 residues.